These 3 T cell receptor beta chains were sequenced from one sample in a study of T cell responses to AZD1222 COVID-19 vaccine (dated by TCRdb to 2020 to 2023). The label giving this sample's time point can be read as: baseline before first vaccination. Receptor libraries were prepared by the immunoSEQ multiplex PCR assay. The clones in this table, taken by TCRdb from immuneACCESS, are in-frame only. Not every clone is retained; where verified, under half of the shortfall comes from an unresolved V gene, and the cause of the rest is unknown. The sample table records under 150,000 clones; approximately 94% of these occur just once. The ten top clones hold roughly 4.9% of the sample. The sample consisted of peripheral blood, taken on day 0 of AZD1222 vaccination. Receptors originate from an adult in good health.

J is TRBJ2-7 and V is TRBV27; TRBD2 matches at 8 bases. Trimming cost V 10 bases and J 4 bases; bases outside gene matches: 12. Germline V gene lookup returns CDR1 MNHEY and CDR2 SMNVEV (reference sequence). This CDR3 region has 14 residues. The CDR3 DNA reads as TGTGCCAACGGGCCCCGGGGGGGGTTTTACGAGCAGTACTTC. This sequence encodes CANGPRGGFYEQYF.

This clone was seen a handful of times. The chain is built from TRBV19 and TRBJ1-4, with 10 positions matching TRBD1. Trimming cost V 4 bases and J 10 bases; bases outside gene matches: 6. The CDR3 extends over 14 amino acids. Per germline, CDR1 LNHDA and CDR2 SQIVND (reference sequence). CDR3 sequence reads: CASSTDRGSGKLFF. DNA of the CDR3: TGTGCCAGTAGTACGGACAGGGGGTCGGGAAAACTGTTTTTT.

This sequence joins TRBV11-3 and TRBJ2-1, with D possibly matching TRBD1 (7 bases). Germline CDR1 is SGHNT and CDR2 is YENEEA. CDR3 length: 13 residues. The V gene lost 2 bases and the J gene lost 8 bases, with 10 bases spanning the gap. In DNA form, the CDR3 reads TGTGCCAGCAGCTTACAGGGGGGCGATGAGCAGTTCTTC. This gives the protein CASSLQGGDEQFF. Full variable domain (rest looked up from reference TRBV11-3 and TRBJ2-1): EAGVVQSPRYKIIEKKQPVAFWCNPISGHNTLYWYLQNLGQGPELLIRYENEEAVDDSQLPKDRFSAERLKGVDSTLKIQPAELGDSAVYLCASSLQGGDEQFFGPGTRLTVL.